This T cell receptor beta chain was identified in a study of control samples from healthy donors and cancer patients. The germline CDR1 and CDR2 sequences are SNHLY and FYNNEI. V lost 4 bases to trimming and J lost 1 base, with 7 bases between them. The CDR3 consists of 13 residues. TCRdb's table, derived via immunoSEQ multiplex PCR, lists solely in-frame clones and lacks some. Of roughly 120,000 clones detected, about 95% appear once; the ten largest clones hold 3.6%. Sequencing was performed on blood. The chain uses TRBV2 and TRBJ1-1; a weak D match, TRBD1 (5 bases). The TCR originated in a man aged 30 to 45 in good health. The CDR3 nucleotides are TGTGCCAGCAGTGTTCAGGGGAACACTGAAGCTTTCTTT. Amino acid sequence: CASSVQGNTEAFF.